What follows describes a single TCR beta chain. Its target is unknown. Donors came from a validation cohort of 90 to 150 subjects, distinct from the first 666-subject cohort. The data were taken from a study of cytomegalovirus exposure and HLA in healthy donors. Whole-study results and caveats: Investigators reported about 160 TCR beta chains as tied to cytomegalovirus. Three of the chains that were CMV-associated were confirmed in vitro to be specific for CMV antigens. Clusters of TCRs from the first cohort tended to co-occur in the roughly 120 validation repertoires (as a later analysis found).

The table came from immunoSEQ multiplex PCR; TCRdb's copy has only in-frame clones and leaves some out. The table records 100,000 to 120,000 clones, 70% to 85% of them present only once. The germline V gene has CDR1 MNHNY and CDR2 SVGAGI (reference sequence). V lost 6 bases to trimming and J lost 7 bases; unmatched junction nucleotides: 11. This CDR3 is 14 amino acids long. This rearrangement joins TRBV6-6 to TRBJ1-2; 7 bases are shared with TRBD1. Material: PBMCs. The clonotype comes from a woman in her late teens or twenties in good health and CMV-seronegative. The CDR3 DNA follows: TGTGCCAGCAGCATTAGGAGGGGGCTCTCTGGCTACACCTTC. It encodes CASSIRRGLSGYTF.